This T cell receptor beta chain was recorded in a study of human T cells and chemical hapten exposure. Study as a whole: Recorded diagnoses among the mostly female patients were alopecia areata, totalis or universalis.

Noted time point: pre-sensitization, week 0. The treatment here: therapeutic diphenylcyclopropenone sensitization with weekly scalp DPC. The donor pool consisted of alopecia patients aged 18 to 70 years, considered suitable for DPC. This CDR3 region has 14 residues. Per germline, CDR1 SGHAT and CDR2 FQNNGV. TCRdb reprocessed the RACE reads with MiXCR, giving one entry per CDR3 protein. Here the sample spans more than 100,000 distinct CDR3 sequences, roughly 12% being singletons. The study's findings and limits: Sensitizing to DPC left TCRs with a frequency above 1 in 1000 unaltered.

As for this clonotype: Its antigen is not known. Compared with germline, one end of the junction differs, possibly owing to a read error.

Sample: whole blood, taken in connection with sensitization to the hapten diphenylcyclopropenone (DPC). The receptor comes from a woman under 30 with alopecia areata. Some clones in this sample may be carry-over from other donors' samples. The chain recombines TRBV11-2 with TRBJ1-1; D remains unclear. The CDR3 loop reads CTSGLRAGDTEAFF. For the CDR3, the DNA is TGTACCAGCGGCTTAAGGGCCGGGGACACTGAAGCTTTCTTT.